What follows describes a single TCR beta chain. Some clones are missing from TCRdb's copy, which holds only in-frame ones; the method was immunoSEQ multiplex PCR. The sample shows about 270,000 clones, roughly 90% of them seen only once. The sample originates from a study of blood T cell repertoires in COVID-19. Either two negative PCRs, clearance, or symptom resolution qualified Cohort 3 donors as recovered. Sequencing input: PBMCs or T cells enriched from blood (not recorded which). The receptor comes from a woman aged 60-75 years who had recovered from COVID-19.

DNA for the CDR3: TGCAGCGGTTTGAGGCAGCTCGCCACGAATACGCAGTATTTT. Translation: CSGLRQLATNTQYF. The chain recombines TRBV29-1 with TRBJ2-3; D is ambiguous. The CDR3 runs to 14 residues. Germline assignment: CDR1 SQVTM and CDR2 ANQGSEA. Trimming left V 7 bases short and J 7 bases short, with 21 bases between.